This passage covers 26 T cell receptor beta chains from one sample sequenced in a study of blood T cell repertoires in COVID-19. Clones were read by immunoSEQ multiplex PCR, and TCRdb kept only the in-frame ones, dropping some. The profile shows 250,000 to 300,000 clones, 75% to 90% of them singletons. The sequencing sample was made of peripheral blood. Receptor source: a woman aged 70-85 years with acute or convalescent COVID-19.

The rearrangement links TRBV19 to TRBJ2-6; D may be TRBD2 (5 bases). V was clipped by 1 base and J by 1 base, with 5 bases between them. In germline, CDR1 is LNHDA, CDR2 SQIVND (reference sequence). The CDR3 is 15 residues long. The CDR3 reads CASSIGGSGANVLTF. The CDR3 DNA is TGTGCCAGTAGTATAGGAGGGTCTGGGGCCAACGTCCTGACTTTC.

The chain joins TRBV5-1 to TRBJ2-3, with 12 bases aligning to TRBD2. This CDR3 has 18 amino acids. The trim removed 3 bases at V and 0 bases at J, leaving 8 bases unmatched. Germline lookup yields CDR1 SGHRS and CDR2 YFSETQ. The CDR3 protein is CASSSTSGGSASTDTQYF. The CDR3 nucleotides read TGCGCCAGCAGCTCTACTAGCGGGGGGTCCGCTAGCACAGATACGCAGTATTTT.

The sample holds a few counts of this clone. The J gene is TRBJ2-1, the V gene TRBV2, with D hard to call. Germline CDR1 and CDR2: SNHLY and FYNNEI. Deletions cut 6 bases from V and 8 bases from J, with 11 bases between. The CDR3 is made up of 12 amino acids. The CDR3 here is CASRLLGDEQFF. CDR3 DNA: TGTGCCAGCAGACTGCTCGGAGATGAGCAGTTCTTC.

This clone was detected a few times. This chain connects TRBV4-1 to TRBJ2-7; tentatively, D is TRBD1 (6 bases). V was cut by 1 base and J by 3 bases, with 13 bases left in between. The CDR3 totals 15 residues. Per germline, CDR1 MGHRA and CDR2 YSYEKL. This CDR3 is CASSQGTGHFYEQYF. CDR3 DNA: TGCGCCAGCAGCCAAGGAACGGGACACTTCTACGAGCAGTACTTC.

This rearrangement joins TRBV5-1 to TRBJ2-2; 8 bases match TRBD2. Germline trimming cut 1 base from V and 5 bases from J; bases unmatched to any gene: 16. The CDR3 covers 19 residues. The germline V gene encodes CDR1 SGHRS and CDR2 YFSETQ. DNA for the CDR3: TGCGCCAGCAGCTTGATTGGTTCGGGGGGGCCGCGTTTTACCGGGGAGCTGTTTTTT. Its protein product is CASSLIGSGGPRFTGELFF.

The CDR3 DNA is TGTGCCACCAGTACGACTCATACCTACAATGAGCAGTTCTTC. The encoded protein is CATSTTHTYNEQFF. J is TRBJ2-1 and V is TRBV24-1, with D unclear. V was pared by 6 bases and J by 2 bases, with 10 bases between. In germline, CDR1 is KGHDR, CDR2 SFDVKD. CDR3 length: 14 residues.

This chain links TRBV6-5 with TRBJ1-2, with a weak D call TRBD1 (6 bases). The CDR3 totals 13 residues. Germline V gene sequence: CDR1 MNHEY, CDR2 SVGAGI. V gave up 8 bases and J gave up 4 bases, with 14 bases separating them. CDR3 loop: CASGRTAVYGYTF. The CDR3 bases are TGTGCCAGCGGAAGGACAGCCGTCTATGGCTACACCTTC.

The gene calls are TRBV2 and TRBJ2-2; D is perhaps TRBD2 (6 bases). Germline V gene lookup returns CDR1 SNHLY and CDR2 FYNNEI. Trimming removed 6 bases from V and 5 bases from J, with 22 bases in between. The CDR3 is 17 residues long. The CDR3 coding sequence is TGTGCCAGCAGCGGGACTCCCTTCAGACGTTTGACCGGGGAGCTGTTTTTT. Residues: CASSGTPFRRLTGELFF.

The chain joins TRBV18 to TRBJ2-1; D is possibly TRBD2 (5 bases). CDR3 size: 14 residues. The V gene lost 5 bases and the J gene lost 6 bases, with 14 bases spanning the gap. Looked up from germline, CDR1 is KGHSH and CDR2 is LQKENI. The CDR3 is CASSASQEVNEQFF. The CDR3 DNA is TGTGCCAGCTCAGCTAGTCAGGAGGTCAATGAGCAGTTCTTC.

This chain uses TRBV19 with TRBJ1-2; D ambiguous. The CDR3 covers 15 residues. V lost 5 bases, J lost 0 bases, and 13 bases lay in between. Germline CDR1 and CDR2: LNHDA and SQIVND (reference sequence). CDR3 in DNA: TGTGCCAGTAGTTTTGTTCGGAGCTCTAACTATGGCTACACCTTC. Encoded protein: CASSFVRSSNYGYTF.

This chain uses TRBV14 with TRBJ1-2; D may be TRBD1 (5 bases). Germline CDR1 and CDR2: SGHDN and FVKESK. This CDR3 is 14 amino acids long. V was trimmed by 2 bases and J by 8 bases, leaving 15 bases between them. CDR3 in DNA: TGTGCCAGCAGCCAAATTCGGACGGGGGGAGGCTACACCTTC. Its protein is CASSQIRTGGGYTF.

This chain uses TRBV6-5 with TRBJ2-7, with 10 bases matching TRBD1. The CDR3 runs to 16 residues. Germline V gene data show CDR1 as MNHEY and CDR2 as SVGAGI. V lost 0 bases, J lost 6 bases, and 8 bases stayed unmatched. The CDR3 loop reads CASSYSTGQGLAEQYF. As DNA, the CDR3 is TGTGCCAGCAGTTACTCAACGGGACAGGGGTTGGCCGAGCAGTACTTC.

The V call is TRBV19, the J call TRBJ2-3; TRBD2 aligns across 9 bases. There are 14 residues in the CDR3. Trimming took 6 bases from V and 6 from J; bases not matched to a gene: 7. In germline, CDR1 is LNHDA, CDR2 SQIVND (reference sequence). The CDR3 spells CASRWRGGGDTQYF. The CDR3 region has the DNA TGTGCCAGTAGGTGGCGGGGGGGAGGGGATACGCAGTATTTT.

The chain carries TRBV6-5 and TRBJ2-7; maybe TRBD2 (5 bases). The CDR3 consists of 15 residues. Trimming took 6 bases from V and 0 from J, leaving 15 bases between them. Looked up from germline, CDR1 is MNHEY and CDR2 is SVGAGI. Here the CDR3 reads CASSRPAGLSYEQYF. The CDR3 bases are TGTGCCAGCAGCCGGCCCGCGGGCCTCTCCTACGAGCAGTACTTC.

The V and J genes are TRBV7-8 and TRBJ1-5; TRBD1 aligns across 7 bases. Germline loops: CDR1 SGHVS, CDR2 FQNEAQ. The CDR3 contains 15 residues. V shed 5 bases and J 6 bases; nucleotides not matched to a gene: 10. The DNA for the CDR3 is TGTGCCAGCAGCCCAGGGGGTCTCAACGGTCAGCCCCAGCATTTT. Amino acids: CASSPGGLNGQPQHF.

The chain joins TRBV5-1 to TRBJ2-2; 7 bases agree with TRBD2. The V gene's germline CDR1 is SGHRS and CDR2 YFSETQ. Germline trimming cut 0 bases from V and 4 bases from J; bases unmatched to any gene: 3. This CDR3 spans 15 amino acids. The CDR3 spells CASSLESSGTGELFF. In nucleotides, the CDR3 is TGCGCCAGCAGCTTGGAGTCTAGCGGCACCGGGGAGCTGTTTTTT. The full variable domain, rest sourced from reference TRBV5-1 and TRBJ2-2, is KAGVTQTPRYLIKTRGQQVTLSCSPISGHRSVSWYQQTPGQGLQFLFEYFSETQRNKGNFPGRFSGRQFSNSRSEMNVSTLELGDSALYLCASSLESSGTGELFFGEGSRLTVL.

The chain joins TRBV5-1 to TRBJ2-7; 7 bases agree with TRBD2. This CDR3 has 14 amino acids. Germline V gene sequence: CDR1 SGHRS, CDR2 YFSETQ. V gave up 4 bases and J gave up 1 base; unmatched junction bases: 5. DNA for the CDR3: TGCGCCAGCAGCCCACTAGCGCAGTCCTACGAGCAGTACTTC. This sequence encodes CASSPLAQSYEQYF.

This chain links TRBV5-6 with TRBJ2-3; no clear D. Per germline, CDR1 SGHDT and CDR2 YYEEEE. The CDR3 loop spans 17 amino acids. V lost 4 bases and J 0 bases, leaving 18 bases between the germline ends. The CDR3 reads CASSEQLTAASTDTQYF. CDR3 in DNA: TGTGCCAGCAGCGAACAACTAACTGCCGCTAGCACAGATACGCAGTATTTT.

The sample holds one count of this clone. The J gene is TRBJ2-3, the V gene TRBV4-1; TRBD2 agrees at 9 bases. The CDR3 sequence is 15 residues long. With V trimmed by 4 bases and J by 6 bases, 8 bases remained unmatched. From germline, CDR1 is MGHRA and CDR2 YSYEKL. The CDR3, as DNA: TGCGCCAGCAGCCGGGAGGGAGCGGGGGGTGATACGCAGTATTTT. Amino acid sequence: CASSREGAGGDTQYF.

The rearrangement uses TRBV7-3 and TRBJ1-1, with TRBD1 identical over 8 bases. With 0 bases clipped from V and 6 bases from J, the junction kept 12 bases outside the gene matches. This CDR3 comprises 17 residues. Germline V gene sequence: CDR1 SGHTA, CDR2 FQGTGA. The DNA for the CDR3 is TGTGCCAGCAGCTTAACCGGGACAGGCCCGAGGGGTGCTGAAGCTTTCTTT. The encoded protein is CASSLTGTGPRGAEAFF.

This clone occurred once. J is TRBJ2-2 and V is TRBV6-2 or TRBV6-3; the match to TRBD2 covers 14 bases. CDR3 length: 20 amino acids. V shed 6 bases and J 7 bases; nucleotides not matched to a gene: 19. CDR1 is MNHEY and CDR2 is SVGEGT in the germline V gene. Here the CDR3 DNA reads TGTGCCAGCAGCACCCCGGGTGGACTAGCGGGGGGAAGGTACAACGGGGAGCTGTTTTTT. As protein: CASSTPGGLAGGRYNGELFF.

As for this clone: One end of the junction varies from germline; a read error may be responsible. The CDR3 sequence is CASSIDSVSVNW. The CDR3 nucleotides read TGTGCCAGTAGTATCGACAGTGTTTCGGTGAATTGG. V usage is TRBV19 and J usage is TRBJ1-5; perhaps TRBD1 as D (5 bases). Germline V gives CDR1 LNHDA, CDR2 SQIVND (reference sequence). The CDR3 has 12 amino acids.

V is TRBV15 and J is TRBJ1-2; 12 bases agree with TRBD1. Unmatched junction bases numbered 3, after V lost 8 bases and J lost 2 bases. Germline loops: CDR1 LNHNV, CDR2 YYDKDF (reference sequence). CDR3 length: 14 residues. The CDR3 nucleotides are TGTGCCACCGGCGGGACAGGGGGCAACTATGGCTACACCTTC. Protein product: CATGGTGGNYGYTF.

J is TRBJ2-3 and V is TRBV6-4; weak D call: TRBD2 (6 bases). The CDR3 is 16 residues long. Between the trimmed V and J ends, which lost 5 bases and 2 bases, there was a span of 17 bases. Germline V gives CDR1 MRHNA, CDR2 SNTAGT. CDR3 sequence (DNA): TGTGCCAGCAGTCTAGGACTAAACGGGTTCACAGATACGCAGTATTTT. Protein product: CASSLGLNGFTDTQYF.

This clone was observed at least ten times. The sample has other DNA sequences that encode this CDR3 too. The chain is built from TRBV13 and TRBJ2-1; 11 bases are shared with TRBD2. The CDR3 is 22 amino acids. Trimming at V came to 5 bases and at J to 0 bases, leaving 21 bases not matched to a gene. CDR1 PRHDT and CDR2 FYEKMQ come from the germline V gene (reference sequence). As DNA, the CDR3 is TGTGCCAGCAGCCTGGCAGGGCAGGGGCGAATAGCGGGGGGGAGCTCCTACAATGAGCAGTTCTTC. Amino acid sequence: CASSLAGQGRIAGGSSYNEQFF.

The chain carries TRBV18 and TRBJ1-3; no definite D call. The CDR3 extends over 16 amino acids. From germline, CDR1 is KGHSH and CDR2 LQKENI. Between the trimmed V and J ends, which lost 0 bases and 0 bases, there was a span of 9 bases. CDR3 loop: CASSPPNIDSGNTIYF. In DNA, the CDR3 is TGTGCCAGCTCACCACCTAACATCGACTCTGGAAACACCATATATTTT.